A selection of T cell receptor beta chains follows, all from one sample in a study of blood T cell repertoires in COVID-19. Sequenced by immunoSEQ multiplex PCR; TCRdb stores in-frame clones only, minus some. In the table there are fewer than 65,000 clones, approximately 87% of which are singletons. Sequencing input: peripheral blood. The receptors here all came from a human donor in a cohort sampled during active COVID-19. CDR3s include the opening cysteine and the closing phenylalanine or tryptophan. Fields, in order: J gene, clone size, D gene, V gene, CDR3 length, CDR3 protein, CDR3 DNA. A D gene is named only where the DNA matches it firmly. Only part of the rows carry a size: once, few, many, or a class if the clone is expanded.

>TRBJ1-1|-|-|TRBV5-1|13
CASSSGVNTEAFF
TGCGCCAGCAGCTCGGGGGTGAACACTGAAGCTTTCTTT
>TRBJ1-2|-|-|TRBV3-1/TRBV3-2|15
CASSQVTGTPYGYTF
TGTGCCAGCAGCCAAGTAACCGGGACACCCTATGGCTACACCTTC
>TRBJ1-1|few|-|TRBV6-2/TRBV6-3|13
CASSYKQFTEAFF
TGTGCCAGCAGTTACAAACAGTTCACTGAAGCTTTCTTT
>TRBJ1-5|-|TRBD1|TRBV6-5|15
CASMPGQGVNQPQHF
TGTGCCTCAATGCCGGGACAGGGGGTGAATCAGCCCCAGCATTTT
>TRBJ1-1|-|TRBD1|TRBV5-1|14
CASTRSTGGGEAFF
TGCGCCAGCACCCGCTCAACAGGGGGGGGTGAAGCTTTCTTT
>TRBJ1-2|-|-|TRBV6-6|14
CASSYSGDNYGYTF
TGTGCCAGCAGTTACTCGGGAGACAACTATGGCTACACCTTC
>TRBJ1-4|-|-|TRBV28|14
CASSFQATNEKLFF
TGTGCCAGCAGTTTTCAGGCAACTAATGAAAAACTGTTTTTT
>TRBJ2-5|-|-|TRBV7-2|17
CASSLGGGGGVRETQYF
TGTGCCAGCAGCTTAGGGGGCGGAGGGGGCGTCCGAGAGACCCAGTACTTC
>TRBJ2-5|once|-|TRBV15|14
CATSRDHGSETQYF
TGTGCCACCAGCAGAGATCACGGGAGCGAGACCCAGTACTTC
>TRBJ2-7|-|TRBD2|TRBV3-1/TRBV3-2|14
CASSPGLGLSEQYF
TGTGCCAGCAGCCCGGGACTAGGTCTCTCCGAGCAGTACTTC